This entry features one T cell receptor (beta chain) sequence. Its antigen is not known. Each sample came from a Caucasian adult donor living in Nashville, Tennessee. Researchers partitioned CD4+ cells into CD45RA+ naive and CD45RA-negative memory subsets. This specimen comes from a study of shared clonotypes between healthy human individuals. Study-level results: Memory subsets generally showed smaller estimated richness than naive subsets did. The represented genetic and exposure-history diversity was limited by the small number of donors.

Produced via immunoSEQ multiplex PCR; TCRdb's table is partial and in-frame only. The profile shows under 300,000 clones, 65% of them singletons. Trimming took 4 bases from V and 6 from J, leaving 9 bases between them. In germline, CDR1 is SGHRS, CDR2 YFSETQ. The CDR3 has 12 amino acids. This clonotype originated in a man aged 25 to 45 in good health. This chain links TRBV5-1 with TRBJ2-3, with no clear D. The source material was memory CD4+ T cells sorted from blood. Subset defined: CD45RA-negative fraction. The CDR3 DNA follows: TGCGCCAGCAGCCTTATCGGGGATACGCAGTATTTT. Translated: CASSLIGDTQYF. Combining the CDR3 with reference TRBV5-1 and TRBJ2-3 gives the whole variable domain KAGVTQTPRYLIKTRGQQVTLSCSPISGHRSVSWYQQTPGQGLQFLFEYFSETQRNKGNFPGRFSGRQFSNSRSEMNVSTLELGDSALYLCASSLIGDTQYFGPGTRLTVL.